Below are 20 T cell receptor beta chains sequenced from a single sample in a study of T cells in Graves' hyperthyroidism and ophthalmopathy. Regions amplified from RNA transcripts were the TCR beta CDR3 regions. HTBI primers were the set used in a first-round RT-PCR of the TCR CDR3. From the multiplex PCR reads, TCRdb called clonotypes with MiXCR, one entry per CDR3 protein. The data contain around 360,000 distinct CDR3 sequences, nearly 15% of them seen just once; the ten biggest clones take up about 21%. Material for sequencing was blood. The receptors derive from a woman aged 60 to 75 with Graves' ophthalmopathy.

A word on this clonotype: A read error may explain this, as a much larger clone is one base away. The rearrangement uses TRBV2 and TRBJ2-1, with 12 bases lining up with TRBD2. The germline CDR1 and CDR2 sequences are SNHLY and FYNNEI. Trimming took 6 bases from V and 11 from J; bases not matched to a gene: 5. This CDR3 spans 13 amino acids. As DNA, the CDR3 is TGTGCCAGCAGGAGACTAGCGGGAGTTCAGCAGTTCTTC. This gives the protein CASRRLAGVQQFF.

This clonotype was seen a few times. This sequence joins TRBV29-1 and TRBJ2-1, with TRBD1 identical over 10 bases. Germline V gives CDR1 SQVTM, CDR2 ANQGSEA. V dropped 7 bases and J dropped 4; count of bases not matched to a gene: 7. This CDR3 spans 14 amino acids. The CDR3 spells CSGKDRGSYNEQFF. The CDR3 bases are TGCAGCGGTAAGGACAGGGGGTCGTACAATGAGCAGTTCTTC.

This clonotype showed up just a few times. The chain recombines TRBV11-3 with TRBJ2-2; 9 bases are a match to TRBD2. J was trimmed by 8 bases and V by 5 bases; bases with no gene match: 12. CDR1 is SGHNT, CDR2 YENEEA, per germline. The CDR3 spans 16 residues. The CDR3 DNA sequence: TGTGCCAGCAGCCAACGGCTAGCGGGGTCCGGGGGGGAGCTGTTTTTT. Protein: CASSQRLAGSGGELFF.

The chain carries TRBV19 and TRBJ2-3, with a possible D match to TRBD2 (5 bases). Germline values: CDR1 LNHDA, CDR2 SQIVND (reference sequence). Trimming shortened V by 8 bases and J by 0 bases, and 15 bases separated the two germline ends. The CDR3 loop spans 15 amino acids. The CDR3 region has the DNA TGTGCCAGTGGAGGTAGAGGGCCGAGCACAGATACGCAGTATTTT. It specifies CASGGRGPSTDTQYF. Filled out from reference TRBV19 and TRBJ2-3, the complete variable domain reads DGGITQSPKYLFRKEGQNVTLSCEQNLNHDAMYWYRQDPGQGLRLIYYSQIVNDFQKGDIAEGYSVSREKKESFPLTVTSAQKNPTAFYLCASGGRGPSTDTQYFGPGTRLTVL.

In this sample, this clonotype turned up many times. The rearrangement joins TRBV11-2 to TRBJ2-5; D gene uncertain. CDR3 length equals 13 residues. Germline V gene lookup returns CDR1 SGHAT and CDR2 FQNNGV. V lost 3 bases to trimming and J lost 4 bases, with 9 bases between them. CDR3 residues: CASSFSILETQYF. DNA for the CDR3: TGTGCCAGCAGCTTTTCGATCTTAGAGACCCAGTACTTC.

This clonotype was detected only once. The J gene is TRBJ2-7, the V gene TRBV3-1; 10 bases are shared with TRBD1. The germline gives CDR1 LGHDT, CDR2 YNNKEL (reference sequence). Trimming at V came to 3 bases and at J to 5 bases, leaving 4 bases not matched to a gene. This CDR3 has 14 amino acids. The CDR3, as DNA: TGTGCCAGCAGCCATACCGGGACAGGGGACGAGCAGTACTTC. Translating it yields CASSHTGTGDEQYF.

This chain connects TRBV19 to TRBJ1-1; 8 bases agree with TRBD1. Looked up from germline, CDR1 is LNHDA and CDR2 is SQIVND (reference sequence). This CDR3 spans 15 amino acids. After removal of 5 bases from V and 4 bases from J, the junction contained 9 bases not matched to a gene. The DNA of the CDR3 is TGTGCCAGTAGTGGATTCGACAGGGGTGGCACTGAAGCTTTCTTT. Encoded protein: CASSGFDRGGTEAFF.

This clonotype was detected only a few times. The rearrangement links TRBV7-6 to TRBJ2-7; 10 nucleotides align to TRBD2. With V trimmed by 3 bases and J by 6 bases, 11 bases remained unmatched. The V gene's germline CDR1 is SGHVS and CDR2 FNYEAQ. The CDR3 is 16 amino acids. CDR3 nucleotides: TGTGCCAGCAGCTTCTATGGGGGACTAGCGCAAGTCGAGCAGTACTTC. It yields the protein CASSFYGGLAQVEQYF.

A note on this clonotype: This may be a read error: a much more frequent sequence differs by one nucleotide. J is TRBJ1-1 and V is TRBV11-2, with TRBD1 matching over 7 bases. CDR1 SGHAT and CDR2 FQNNGV come from the germline V gene. This CDR3 comprises 13 residues. The CDR3 DNA is TGTGCCGGCAGTAGACAGGGGAACACTGAAGCTTTCTTT. As protein: CAGSRQGNTEAFF.

In its sample, this clonotype was seen many times. The genes are TRBV3-1 and TRBJ2-7; D unresolved. V was pared by 1 base and J by 6 bases, with 13 bases between. This CDR3 comprises 14 residues. Per germline, CDR1 LGHDT and CDR2 YNNKEL (reference sequence). Here the CDR3 DNA reads TGTGCCAGCAGCCAAGCTTCGGGTTGGCGCGAGCAGTACTTC. As protein: CASSQASGWREQYF.

This clonotype was observed at least ten times. This chain connects TRBV6-1 to TRBJ2-7; unclear D gene. Germline V gene sequence: CDR1 MNHNS, CDR2 SASEGT. The ends were cut back, 3 bases at V and 0 bases at J, with 6 bases in the middle. The CDR3 consists of 13 residues. This CDR3 reads CASSDLGSYEQYF. The CDR3 bases are TGTGCCAGCAGTGACCTAGGCTCCTACGAGCAGTACTTC.

This clonotype was seen ten or more times. The V call is TRBV10-3, the J call TRBJ2-3; 11 nucleotides align to TRBD2. Trimming removed 4 bases from V and 4 bases from J; junction bases left unmatched: 4. Per germline, CDR1 ENHRY and CDR2 SYGVKD. This CDR3 is 15 amino acids long. The CDR3: CAISGPSGRSDTQYF. CDR3 nucleotide sequence: TGTGCCATCAGTGGGCCTAGCGGGAGGTCAGATACGCAGTATTTT.

The sample holds many counts of this clonotype. V gene TRBV3-1 combines with J gene TRBJ1-3; D might be TRBD1 (6 bases). The CDR3 has 15 amino acids. CDR1 and CDR2 (germline): LGHDT, YNNKEL (reference sequence). Trimming removed 3 bases from V and 0 bases from J, with 9 bases in between. CDR3 DNA sequence: TGTGCCAGCAGCCAGGACAGTCACTCTGGAAACACCATATATTTT. Protein sequence: CASSQDSHSGNTIYF.

This clonotype was seen at least ten times. The chain is built from TRBV20-1 and TRBJ2-3, with TRBD2 identical over 9 bases. Germline values: CDR1 DFQATT, CDR2 SNEGSKA (reference sequence). CDR3 length: 17 residues. Trimming cost V 0 bases and J 3 bases; bases outside gene matches: 10. CDR3 bases: TGCAGTGCTAGAGACGCGGGAGGGCCGAGAGGGACAGATACGCAGTATTTT. It is translated as CSARDAGGPRGTDTQYF.

There are many counts of this clonotype. J is TRBJ2-1 and V is TRBV20-1, with 12 nucleotides matching TRBD2. Trimming removed 3 bases from V and 8 bases from J; junction bases left unmatched: 5. CDR1 is DFQATT and CDR2 is SNEGSKA in the germline V gene (reference sequence). This CDR3 is 14 amino acids long. This chain's CDR3 is CSASLAGGPDEQFF. CDR3 nucleotide sequence: TGCAGTGCTAGTCTAGCGGGAGGGCCAGATGAGCAGTTCTTC.

The rearrangement links TRBV6-1 to TRBJ2-7, with a possible D match to TRBD1 (6 bases). CDR1 and CDR2 (germline): MNHNS, SASEGT. Trimming shortened V by 5 bases and J by 5 bases, and 16 bases separated the two germline ends. This CDR3 contains 14 residues. CDR3 nucleotides: TGTGCCAGCAGTCCCAGGGGTGGGACCCACGAGCAGTACTTC. Its translation is CASSPRGGTHEQYF.

This clonotype was observed a few times. The chain combines TRBV5-1 with TRBJ1-1; TRBD1 aligns across 9 bases. Trimming took 4 bases from V and 5 from J; bases not matched to a gene: 12. From germline, CDR1 is SGHRS and CDR2 YFSETQ. The CDR3 consists of 16 residues. In DNA, the CDR3 is TGCGCCAGCAGCCGTTCGGGGGGGACAGGGAGGACTGAAGCTTTCTTT. It specifies CASSRSGGTGRTEAFF.

This clonotype was seen at least ten times. The chain couples TRBV11-2 to TRBJ2-7; 7 nucleotides line up with TRBD2. Per germline, CDR1 SGHAT and CDR2 FQNNGV. After removal of 1 base from V and 4 bases from J, the junction contained 10 bases not matched to a gene. This CDR3 region has 16 residues. In nucleotides, the CDR3 is TGTGCCAGCAGCTTAGTCTTCGCGGGAGCGGCTTACGAGCAGTACTTC. As protein: CASSLVFAGAAYEQYF.

A few counts support this clonotype. This chain joins TRBV7-9 and TRBJ1-1, with D perhaps TRBD1 (6 bases). With 4 bases removed from V and 5 bases from J, the gap between germline ends came to 11 bases. Germline assignment: CDR1 SEHNR and CDR2 FQNEAQ (reference sequence). The CDR3 has 13 amino acids. The CDR3 reads CASSSGQKTEAFF. As DNA, the CDR3 is TGTGCCAGCAGCTCCGGACAGAAGACTGAAGCTTTCTTT.

This clonotype was counted ten times or more. The chain combines TRBV27 with TRBJ2-3; D could derive from TRBD1 or TRBD2 (5 bases each). Germline V gene sequence: CDR1 MNHEY, CDR2 SMNVEV (reference sequence). V dropped 5 bases and J dropped 7 bases, with 13 bases sitting between them. This CDR3 has 13 residues. CDR3 sequence reads: CASSPGTGYTQYF. Written as DNA, the CDR3 is TGTGCCAGCAGTCCAGGGACCGGTTATACGCAGTATTTT.